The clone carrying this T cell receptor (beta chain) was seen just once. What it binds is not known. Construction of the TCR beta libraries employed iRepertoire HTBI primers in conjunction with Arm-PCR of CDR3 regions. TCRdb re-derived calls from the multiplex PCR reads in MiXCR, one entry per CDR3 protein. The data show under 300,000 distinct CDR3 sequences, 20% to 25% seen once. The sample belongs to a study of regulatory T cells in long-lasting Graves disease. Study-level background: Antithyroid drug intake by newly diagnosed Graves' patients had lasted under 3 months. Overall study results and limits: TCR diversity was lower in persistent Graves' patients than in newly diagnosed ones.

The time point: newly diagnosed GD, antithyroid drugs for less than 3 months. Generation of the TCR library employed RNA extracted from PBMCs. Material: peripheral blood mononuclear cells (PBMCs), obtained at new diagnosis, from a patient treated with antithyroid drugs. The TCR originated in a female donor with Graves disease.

The CDR3 sequence: CASSLQGYGNQPQHF. The CDR3 DNA reads as TGTGCCAGCAGCTTGCAGGGATACGGCAATCAGCCCCAGCATTTT. This sequence joins TRBV7-9 and TRBJ1-5, with D possibly being TRBD1 (5 bases). The length of the CDR3 is 15 residues. Germline V gives CDR1 SEHNR, CDR2 FQNEAQ (reference sequence). The ends were cut back, 3 bases at V and 2 bases at J, with 11 bases in the middle.